These 7 T cell receptor beta chains share one sample of origin, sequenced in a study of T cell repertoires in cytomegalovirus infection. TCRdb re-derived calls from the reads in MiXCR, one entry per CDR3 protein. Among 700,000 to 950,000 distinct CDR3 sequences listed, approximately 30% were seen once. For these receptors, no antigen is known. The starting material was cultured CD8+ T cells from PBMCs, obtained from culture after CMV antigen stimulation. Receptors originate from a human donor in good health (CMV status not recorded). Some clones in this sample may be carry-over from other donors' samples.

V is TRBV5-1 and J is TRBJ2-1, with unresolved D. This CDR3 contains 11 residues. Germline V lookup: CDR1 SGHRS, CDR2 YFSETQ. V was trimmed by 4 bases and J by 8 bases, leaving 7 bases between them. CDR3 in DNA: TGCGCCAGCAGCATGGGATATGAGCAGTTCTTC. This encodes CASSMGYEQFF.

This clonotype came up a few times. The rearrangement links TRBV11-2 to TRBJ2-7; TRBD2 is a possible D gene (6 bases). The CDR3 covers 16 residues. Trimming removed 2 bases at V and 5 bases at J, with 19 bases between. Germline-derived CDR1 and CDR2 are SGHAT and FQNNGV. CDR3 amino acids: CASSLPPGQGGHEQYF. The CDR3 nucleotides are TGTGCCAGCAGCTTACCTCCGGGGCAGGGAGGTCACGAGCAGTACTTC. The entire variable domain, with the rest obtained from reference TRBV11-2 and TRBJ2-7, is as follows: EAGVAQSPRYKIIEKRQSVAFWCNPISGHATLYWYQQILGQGPKLLIQFQNNGVVDDSQLPKDRFSAERLKGVDSTLKIQPAKLEDSAVYLCASSLPPGQGGHEQYFGPGTRLTVT.

The rearrangement links TRBV20-1 to TRBJ1-2; D possibly corresponds to TRBD1 (6 bases). Trimming left V 5 bases short and J 8 bases short, with 24 bases between. CDR1 is DFQATT and CDR2 is SNEGSKA in the germline V gene (reference sequence). The CDR3 loop spans 15 amino acids. CDR3 sequence: CSARGGLQGALGYTF. The DNA for the CDR3 is TGCAGTGCTCGAGGGGGGTTGCAGGGCGCGTTAGGCTACACCTTC.

V is TRBV7-3 and J is TRBJ2-2; 7 nucleotides line up with TRBD2. The germline V gene has CDR1 SGHTA and CDR2 FQGTGA. The CDR3 spans 18 residues. V lost 4 bases to trimming and J lost 0 bases; unmatched junction nucleotides: 11. CDR3 amino acids: CASSSSTSTESNTGELFF. As DNA, the CDR3 is TGTGCCAGCAGCTCTTCGACTAGCACAGAATCGAACACCGGGGAGCTGTTTTTT.

This chain uses TRBV7-6 with TRBJ2-1, with 7 bases lining up with TRBD1. The V and J ends lost 1 base and 6 bases, in that order; junction bases with no gene match: 3. CDR3 length equals 14 residues. The germline V gene encodes CDR1 SGHVS and CDR2 FNYEAQ. The CDR3: CASSLEDRANEQFF. CDR3 coding DNA: TGTGCCAGCAGCTTAGAAGACAGGGCCAATGAGCAGTTCTTC.

The chain is built from TRBV12-3 or TRBV12-4 and TRBJ2-3, with 8 bases aligning to TRBD2. The V and J ends lost 6 bases and 4 bases, in that order; junction bases with no gene match: 6. The CDR3 is 14 residues long. The CDR3 is CASSMTSAPDTQYF. The CDR3 bases are TGTGCCAGCAGCATGACTAGCGCTCCAGATACGCAGTATTTT.

This chain joins TRBV15 and TRBJ1-5; unclear D gene. Per the germline V gene, CDR1 is LNHNV and CDR2 is YYDKDF (reference sequence). CDR3 size: 12 residues. Trimming took off 2 bases at V and 4 bases at J, with 3 bases between the two ends. The CDR3 loop reads CATSRYNQPQHF. For the CDR3, the DNA is TGTGCCACCAGCAGATATAATCAGCCCCAGCATTTT.